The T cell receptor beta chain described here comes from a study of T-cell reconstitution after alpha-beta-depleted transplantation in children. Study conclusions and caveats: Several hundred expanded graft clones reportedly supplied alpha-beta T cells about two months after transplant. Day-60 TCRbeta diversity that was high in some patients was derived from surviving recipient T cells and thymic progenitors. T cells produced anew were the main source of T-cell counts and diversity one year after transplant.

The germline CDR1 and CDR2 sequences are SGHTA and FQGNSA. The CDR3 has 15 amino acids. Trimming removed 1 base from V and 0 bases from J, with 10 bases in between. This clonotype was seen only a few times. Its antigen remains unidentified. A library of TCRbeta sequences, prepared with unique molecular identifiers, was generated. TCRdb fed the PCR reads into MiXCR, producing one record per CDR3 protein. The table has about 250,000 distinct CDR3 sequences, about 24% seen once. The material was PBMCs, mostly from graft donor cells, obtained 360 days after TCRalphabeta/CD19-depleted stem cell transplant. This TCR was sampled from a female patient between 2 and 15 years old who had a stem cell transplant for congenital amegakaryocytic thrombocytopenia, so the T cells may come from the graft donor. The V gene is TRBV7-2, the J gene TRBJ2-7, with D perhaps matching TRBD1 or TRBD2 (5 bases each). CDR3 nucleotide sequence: TGTGCCAGCAGCTTAGGGGGGTGGACCTCCTACGAGCAGTACTTC. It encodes CASSLGGWTSYEQYF.